The sequence of this T cell receptor (beta chain) was determined in a study of OX40 agonist ivuxolimab in advanced cancers. The study, taken as a whole, reports: More expanded clones were seen, on average, in CD8+ T cells than in CD4+.

Concerning this clone itself: Its antigen is not identified.

The repertoire was sequenced with immunoSEQ multiplex PCR; TCRdb's copy has only in-frame clones and lacks some. The sample lists approximately 82,000 clones, 94% occurring once. V shed 5 bases, J shed 0 bases, and the junction held 7 bases outside the gene matches. The germline CDR1 and CDR2 sequences are SEHNR and FQNEAQ (reference sequence). The CDR3 covers 15 residues. The specimen was CD4+ or CD8+ T cells sorted from blood, collected in a trial of the OX40 agonist ivuxolimab. This chain connects TRBV7-9 to TRBJ2-7; 7 bases fit TRBD1. The TCR was taken from an adult with an advanced solid tumor such as melanoma, head and neck, liver or kidney cancer. This CDR3 reads CASSPRGQNSYEQYF. In DNA, the CDR3 is TGTGCCAGCAGCCCACGGGGACAGAACTCCTACGAGCAGTACTTC.